The 6 T cell receptor beta chains listed next were all sequenced from one sample in a study of cytomegalovirus exposure and HLA in healthy donors. Primers for the PCR totalled 60 Vbeta and 13 Jbeta. The repertoire was sequenced with immunoSEQ multiplex PCR; TCRdb's copy has only in-frame clones and lacks some. This sample has 120,000 or so clones, with 80% found just once. The sequencing sample was made of PBMCs. The receptors were gathered from a man between 45 and 60 years old in good health and CMV-seronegative.

The gene calls are TRBV6-1 and TRBJ2-7; 7 bases agree with TRBD1. The germline V gene has CDR1 MNHNS and CDR2 SASEGT. Trimming at V came to 0 bases and at J to 2 bases, leaving 4 bases not matched to a gene. The CDR3 is 15 residues long. CDR3 sequence reads: CASSEAPGGPYEQYF. The CDR3 region has the DNA TGTGCCAGCAGTGAAGCGCCAGGGGGTCCCTACGAGCAGTACTTC.

In its sample, this clone was seen once. The rearrangement joins TRBV21-1 to TRBJ1-3; the table's D gene call, TRBD1, was not cross checked with the DNA. TRBV21-1 is noted as a pseudogene. The CDR3 covers 14 residues. CDR3 sequence reads: CASIQQGTGNTIYF. Here the CDR3 DNA reads TGTGCCAGCATCCAGCAGGGGACTGGAAACACCATATATTTT.

This chain joins TRBV4-3 and TRBJ2-2; 7 nucleotides align to TRBD1. This CDR3 spans 17 amino acids. V was pared by 0 bases and J by 6 bases, with 10 bases of the junction left unmatched. CDR1 is LGHNA, CDR2 YSLEER, per germline. Written as DNA, the CDR3 is TGCGCCAGCAGCCAAGATTTCCAGGGGGTTTGGTCCGGGGAGCTGTTTTTT. This gives the protein CASSQDFQGVWSGELFF.

The rearrangement links TRBV7-9 to TRBJ1-5; the D is unclear. The V end lost 4 bases, the J end lost 7 bases, and 8 bases lay between the germline ends. CDR3 length equals 12 residues. Germline V lookup: CDR1 SEHNR, CDR2 FQNEAQ (reference sequence). For the CDR3, the DNA is TGTGCCAGCAGCTCCGTGGGCCAGCCCCAGCATTTT. Translated, it gives CASSSVGQPQHF.

The V gene is TRBV21-1, the J gene TRBJ2-3; the table assigns TRBD2, which was not confirmed against the DNA. TRBV21-1 is shown as a pseudogene. The CDR3 is 13 residues long. The CDR3 coding sequence is TGTGCCAGCCCGACTAGCGTCACAGATACGCAGTATTTT. Amino acid sequence: CASPTSVTDTQYF.

The DNA for the CDR3 is TGTGCCAGCAGACCGACGGGAGCGGGCCTTACCTACGAGCAGTACTTC. As protein: CASRPTGAGLTYEQYF. The chain employs TRBV28 and TRBJ2-7; a possible D gene is TRBD2 (6 bases). Germline V gene sequence: CDR1 MDHEN, CDR2 SYDVKM. The CDR3 extends over 16 amino acids. The germline V and J ends were trimmed by 6 bases and 2 bases, with 20 bases remaining between them. Full variable domain (missing parts from reference TRBV28 and TRBJ2-7): DVKVTQSSRYLVKRTGEKVFLECVQDMDHENMFWYRQDPGLGLRLIYFSYDVKMKEKGDIPEGYSVSREKKERFSLILESASTNQTSMYLCASRPTGAGLTYEQYFGPGTRLTVT.